The next 8 T cell receptor beta chains were all read from a single sample in a study of T cell repertoires in cytomegalovirus infection. One entry per CDR3 protein, called by TCRdb with MiXCR from the reads. The repertoire holds about 180,000 distinct CDR3 sequences, with roughly 15% as singletons. Sequencing was done on a sample of CD8+ T cells from PBMCs. These receptors came from a human donor in good health (CMV status not recorded). Some clones in this sample may be carry-over from other donors' samples.

The rearrangement uses TRBV12-3 or TRBV12-4 and TRBJ1-2; no clear D gene. The CDR3 covers 13 residues. V lost 5 bases and J 4 bases, leaving 11 bases between the germline ends. This chain's CDR3 is CASSIMGFYGYTF. Written as DNA, the CDR3 is TGTGCCAGCAGTATTATGGGGTTCTATGGCTACACCTTC.

This clonotype was seen more than once but under ten times. The chain employs TRBV2 and TRBJ2-5; tentative D call: TRBD1 (7 bases). V was pared by 1 base and J by 5 bases, with 23 bases between. Germline CDR1 SNHLY, CDR2 FYNNEI. The CDR3 extends over 18 amino acids. The CDR3 region is CASSEGIVQGGPTETQYF. The CDR3 coding sequence is TGTGCCAGCAGTGAAGGGATAGTCCAGGGGGGCCCTACGGAGACCCAGTACTTC.

The rearrangement links TRBV6-8 to TRBJ1-1; D gene ambiguous. Per germline, CDR1 MNHGY and CDR2 SAAAGT. This CDR3 is built from 12 residues. V lost 7 bases and J lost 6, with 12 bases in between. The CDR3 DNA is TGTGCCAGCACCGACGGGCGGGCTGAAGCTTTCTTT. Translation: CASTDGRAEAFF.

The rearrangement uses TRBV7-9 and TRBJ2-3; tentatively, D is TRBD1 (7 bases). The V gene lost 3 bases and the J gene lost 3 bases, with 31 bases spanning the gap. Germline V gene data show CDR1 as SEHNR and CDR2 as FQNEAQ (reference sequence). This CDR3 comprises 21 residues. Here the CDR3 DNA reads TGTGCCAGCAGCTTCCCTAGAACGACGGGGCCAGGGGGGCGAGGTACAGATACGCAGTATTTT. As protein: CASSFPRTTGPGGRGTDTQYF.

This CDR3 reads CSVSSGVGTEAFF. The CDR3 nucleotides are TGCAGCGTATCCTCAGGGGTGGGCACTGAAGCTTTCTTT. The chain is built from TRBV29-1 and TRBJ1-1; D perhaps matches TRBD1 (6 bases). Germline V CDR1 and CDR2: SQVTM, ANQGSEA. V shed 6 bases and J shed 4 bases, with 15 bases lying between them. This CDR3 comprises 13 residues.

This clonotype occurred a few times. This chain joins TRBV24-1 and TRBJ2-2; possible D gene TRBD2, 5 bases. Germline-derived CDR1 and CDR2 are KGHDR and SFDVKD. The V and J ends lost 0 bases and 5 bases respectively, with 9 bases between them. This CDR3 comprises 15 residues. The CDR3, as DNA: TGTGCCACCAGTGATTTGAGGACGGGGACCGGGGAGCTGTTTTTT. Its translation is CATSDLRTGTGELFF.

The V and J genes are TRBV7-9 and TRBJ1-6; TRBD1 agrees at 10 bases. The junction had 9 bases not matched to a gene; V was cut back by 5 bases and J by 5 bases. In germline, CDR1 is SEHNR, CDR2 FQNEAQ (reference sequence). This CDR3 spans 17 amino acids. DNA of the CDR3: TGTGCCAGCAGCCCAAGGACAGGGGGTGGAAATAATTCACCCCTCCACTTT. Amino acid sequence: CASSPRTGGGNNSPLHF.

The sample holds a few counts of this clonotype. The J gene is TRBJ1-1, the V gene TRBV7-6; TRBD1 matches 12 bases. Germline CDR1 is SGHVS and CDR2 is FNYEAQ. The trim removed 4 bases at V and 5 bases at J, leaving 11 bases unmatched. The CDR3 length is 17 residues. The CDR3 region is CASSSTRDRGRGTEAFF. The CDR3 DNA follows: TGTGCCAGCAGCTCGACTAGGGACAGGGGGCGCGGGACTGAAGCTTTCTTT.